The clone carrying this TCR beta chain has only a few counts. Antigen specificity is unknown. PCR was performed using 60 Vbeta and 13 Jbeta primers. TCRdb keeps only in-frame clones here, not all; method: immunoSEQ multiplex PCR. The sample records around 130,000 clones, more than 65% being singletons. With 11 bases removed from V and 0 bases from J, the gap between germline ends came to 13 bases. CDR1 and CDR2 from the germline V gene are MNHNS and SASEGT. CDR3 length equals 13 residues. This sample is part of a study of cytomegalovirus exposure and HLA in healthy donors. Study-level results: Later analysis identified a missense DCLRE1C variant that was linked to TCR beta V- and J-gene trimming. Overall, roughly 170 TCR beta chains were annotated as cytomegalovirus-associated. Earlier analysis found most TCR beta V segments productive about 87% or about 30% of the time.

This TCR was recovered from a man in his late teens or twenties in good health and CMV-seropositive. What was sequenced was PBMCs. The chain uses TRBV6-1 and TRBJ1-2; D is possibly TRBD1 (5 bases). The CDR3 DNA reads TGTGCCTGTTGGGACTTATCTAACTATGGCTACACCTTC. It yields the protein CACWDLSNYGYTF.